Sequencing of this TCR beta chain was carried out in a study of T-cell memory formation after mild COVID-19. Study-level points and caveats: CD4+ bias marked clones expanding day 15 to 37, unlike balanced contracting clones.

As to this clonotype: Its antigen is unknown.

Via MiXCR, TCRdb re-called the 5' RACE reads, giving one row per CDR3 protein. The sample lists about 140,000 distinct CDR3 sequences, about 14% occurring once. The CDR3 contains 13 residues. The ends were cut back, 3 bases at V and 1 base at J, with 9 bases in the middle. Germline V gene sequence: CDR1 SQVTM, CDR2 ANQGSEA. Sequencing used PBMCs or a T cell subset sorted from them (not recorded which). The V call is TRBV29-1, the J call TRBJ2-5, with D possibly being TRBD2 (6 bases). The clonotype comes from an adult woman who had mild COVID-19 (a few samples of this study predate the infection). Cell type and time point are not known. The CDR3 loop is CSVDAGIQETQYF. The CDR3, as DNA: TGCAGCGTTGACGCGGGGATCCAAGAGACCCAGTACTTC.